Included here is one TCR beta chain sequence, with context. Antigen specificity is unknown. These data are taken from a study of T cells in Graves' hyperthyroidism and ophthalmopathy. Study-level findings and limits: Patients with ophthalmopathy were separated from those with stable hyperthyroidism by a 13 V-J model. Most expanded thyroid clonotypes above 0.001 also appeared in blood.

RNA transcripts served as the template for amplifying TCR beta CDR3 regions. First-round RT-PCR of the TCR CDR3 relied on the HTBI primer set. One entry per CDR3 protein results from TCRdb running MiXCR on the multiplex PCR reads. The sample lists 700,000 or so distinct CDR3 sequences, 13% to 15% occurring once. Germline V CDR1 and CDR2: SGHKS, YYEKEE (reference sequence). The V gene end was trimmed by 4 bases and the J gene end by 7 bases; junction bases not matched to a gene: 6. CDR3 length: 13 residues. At least 3 on the Clinical Activity Score was recorded for ophthalmopathy patients, who also had NOSPECS grade at least 4 and duration under 3 months. Cells are PBMCs isolated from roughly 9.2 ml of fresh blood.

This TCR was sampled from a woman aged 50 to 60 with Graves' ophthalmopathy. Sequenced sample: blood. The chain uses TRBV5-5 and TRBJ1-2, with 8 bases identical to TRBD1. CDR3 sequence (DNA): TGTGCCAGCAGCAAGGACAGGGTGATTGGCTACACCTTC. Encoded protein: CASSKDRVIGYTF.